The text below deals with one T cell receptor beta chain. No antigen is known for it. TCRdb's copy holds only in-frame clones and misses some; the assay was immunoSEQ multiplex PCR. The sample yields fewer than 400,000 clones, about 61% seen once. Approximately 2.2 micrograms of genomic DNA from cryopreserved PBMCs went into TCR beta libraries. This entry belongs to a study of cytotoxic CD8 clonotypes in ibrutinib-treated CLL. Turning to the study itself: Sample averages reached around 270,000 productive templates and over 85,000 productive rearrangements. Study outcomes and limitations: Circulating CD8+ T-cell counts were tracked by baseline clonality, which exceeded that of age-matched healthy donors. Contraction or stability on treatment characterized the public clonotypes, which were uncommon.

The CDR3 runs to 17 residues. CDR1 and CDR2 (germline): LNHDA, SQIVND (reference sequence). Trimming shortened V by 7 bases and J by 4 bases, and 25 bases separated the two germline ends. This sequence joins TRBV19 and TRBJ2-5; possible D gene TRBD1, 5 bases. The TCR comes from a human donor with chronic lymphocytic leukemia. The sample in question was PBMCs, obtained after 36 months of ibrutinib treatment. The CDR3 loop reads CASKTGGAGRSVETQYF. The DNA for the CDR3 is TGTGCCAGTAAGACTGGTGGGGCAGGGCGGTCTGTAGAGACCCAGTACTTC. Full variable domain (rest looked up from reference TRBV19 and TRBJ2-5): DGGITQSPKYLFRKEGQNVTLSCEQNLNHDAMYWYRQDPGQGLRLIYYSQIVNDFQKGDIAEGYSVSREKKESFPLTVTSAQKNPTAFYLCASKTGGAGRSVETQYFGPGTRLLVL.